This T cell receptor (beta chain) originates from a study of Tregs in tolerant kidney transplant recipients. Sequenced by immunoSEQ multiplex PCR; TCRdb stores in-frame clones only, minus some. The data contain about 240,000 clones, 80% to 85% of them singletons. V was trimmed by 8 bases and J by 5 bases, leaving 22 bases between them. The CDR3 spans 16 residues. Germline CDR1 MRHNA, CDR2 SNTAGT. Unstimulated regulatory T cells (CD4+CD25+CD127-), CD4+CD25- non-regulatory cells, CD4 and CD8 cells were FACS-sorted from thawed PBMCs. Details on this clone: What it binds is unknown.

Points from the study as a whole: Validation in larger populations is needed because few patients were studied. The most relevant donor-specific Treg TCRbeta repertoire apparently came from expansion with activated donor B cells.

The sample was CD4+ T cells from blood. The rearrangement uses TRBV6-4 and TRBJ2-1; tentatively, D is TRBD2 (9 bases). The clonotype comes from a human donor in good health. CDR3 sequence reads: CASPGGGGERNNEQFF. The CDR3, as DNA: TGTGCCAGCCCAGGGGGCGGGGGGGAGAGAAACAATGAGCAGTTCTTC.